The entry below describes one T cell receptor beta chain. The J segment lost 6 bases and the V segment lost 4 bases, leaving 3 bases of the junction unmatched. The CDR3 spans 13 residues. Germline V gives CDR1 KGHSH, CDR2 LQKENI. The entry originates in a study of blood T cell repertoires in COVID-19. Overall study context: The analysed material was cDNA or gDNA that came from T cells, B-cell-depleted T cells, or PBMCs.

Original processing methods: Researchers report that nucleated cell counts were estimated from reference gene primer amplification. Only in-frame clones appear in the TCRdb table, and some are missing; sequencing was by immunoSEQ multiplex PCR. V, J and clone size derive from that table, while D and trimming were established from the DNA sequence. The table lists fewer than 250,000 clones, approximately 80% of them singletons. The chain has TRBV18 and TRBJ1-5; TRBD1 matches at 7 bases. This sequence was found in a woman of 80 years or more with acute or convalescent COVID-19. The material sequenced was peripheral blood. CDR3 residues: CASSQGAGQPQHF. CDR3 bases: TGTGCCAGCTCACAGGGGGCCGGTCAGCCCCAGCATTTT. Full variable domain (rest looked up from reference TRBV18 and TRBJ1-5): NAGVMQNPRHLVRRRGQEARLRCSPMKGHSHVYWYRQLPEEGLKFMVYLQKENIIDESGMPKERFSAEFPKEGPSILRIQQVVRGDSAAYFCASSQGAGQPQHFGDGTRLSIL.